The rows below give T cell receptor beta chains drawn from one sample of a study of T-cell reconstitution after alpha-beta-depleted transplantation in children. TCRdb passed the PCR reads through MiXCR, listing each CDR3 protein once. The sample holds tens of thousands of distinct CDR3 sequences, 5% to 6.5% seen once. The source was PBMCs, mostly from graft donor cells, collected 60 days after TCRalphabeta/CD19-depleted stem cell transplant. Source of these receptors: a female patient aged 2-10 years who had a stem cell transplant for aplastic anemia, so the T cells may come from the graft donor. Each CDR3 is given with its conserved first and last residue. The D gene is left open where the match is weak. Clone size, where shown, is once, few, many, or a class for clones that have expanded.

clone size	CDR3 length	D gene	V gene	J gene	CDR3 protein	CDR3 DNA
many	14	TRBD2	TRBV20-1	TRBJ2-3	CSARDLSGGYTQYF	TGCAGTGCTAGAGATCTTAGCGGGGGGTATACGCAGTATTTT
many	16	TRBD2	TRBV12-3/TRBV12-4	TRBJ2-3	CASSLFGGGRTDTQYF	TGTGCCAGCAGTTTGTTTGGCGGGGGTCGCACAGATACGCAGTATTTT
many	14	NA	TRBV4-2	TRBJ2-2	CASSQVVGAGELFF	TGTGCCAGCAGCCAAGTAGTAGGAGCCGGGGAGCTGTTTTTT
many	15	TRBD1	TRBV10-3	TRBJ2-7	CAISEATGGVDEQYF	TGTGCCATCAGTGAGGCGACAGGGGGCGTCGACGAGCAGTACTTC
few	17	TRBD2	TRBV6-6	TRBJ2-3	CASRTAPAGAGSDTQYF	TGTGCCAGCAGAACCGCCCCAGCGGGAGCGGGCTCAGATACGCAGTATTTT
large	15	NA	TRBV20-1	TRBJ1-6	CSARDRGRDNSPLHF	TGCAGTGCTAGAGATCGGGGAAGGGACAATTCACCCCTCCACTTT
many	15	NA	TRBV7-9	TRBJ2-1	CASSTDSISYNEQFF	TGTGCCAGCAGTACTGATTCGATCTCCTACAATGAGCAGTTCTTC
many	14	NA	TRBV6-5	TRBJ1-2	CASSYSTQPGGYTF	TGTGCCAGCAGTTACTCGACGCAGCCTGGCGGCTACACCTTC
large	15	TRBD2	TRBV9	TRBJ2-1	CASSVSTSGRNEQFF	TGTGCCAGCAGCGTTTCGACTAGCGGGAGGAATGAGCAGTTCTTC
few	16	NA	TRBV15	TRBJ1-1	CATSRTTGLRNTEAFF	TGTGCCACCAGCAGAACCACCGGGCTCAGGAACACTGAAGCTTTCTTT
many	16	TRBD1	TRBV12-3/TRBV12-4	TRBJ2-7	CASSLDGTGGAYEQYF	TGTGCCAGCAGTCTTGATGGGACAGGGGGGGCCTACGAGCAGTACTTC
many	14	TRBD1	TRBV12-3/TRBV12-4	TRBJ2-2	CAGQGVSNTGELFF	TGTGCCGGACAGGGGGTGTCGAACACCGGGGAGCTGTTTTTT
many	14	NA	TRBV7-9	TRBJ1-1	CASSGSQLSALAFF	TGTGCCAGCAGCGGAAGTCAGTTGAGCGCCTTGGCTTTCTTT
many	12	TRBD1	TRBV29-1	TRBJ2-5	CSVGGQQETQYF	TGCAGCGTTGGGGGACAGCAGGAGACCCAGTACTTC
many	14	NA	TRBV28	TRBJ2-7	CASSLDVWSYEQYF	TGTGCCAGCAGTTTGGACGTTTGGTCCTACGAGCAGTACTTC
few	12	TRBD2	TRBV30	TRBJ2-7	CAWRRGGYEQYF	TGTGCCTGGAGGCGGGGGGGCTACGAGCAGTACTTC
many	16	TRBD1	TRBV5-4	TRBJ2-2	CASSRGTGPNTGELFF	TGTGCCAGCAGCCGCGGGACAGGACCGAACACCGGGGAGCTGTTTTTT
few	14	NA	TRBV3-1	TRBJ1-6	CASSHSSYNSPLHF	TGTGCCAGCAGCCACAGCTCCTATAATTCACCCCTCCACTTT
many	15	TRBD1	TRBV3-1	TRBJ2-7	CASSSTRDRSYEQYF	TGTGCCAGCAGCTCTACCCGGGACAGGTCCTACGAGCAGTACTTC
few	12	NA	TRBV3-1	TRBJ2-1	CASSSLGNEQFF	TGTGCCAGTTCTAGCCTGGGGAATGAGCAGTTCTTC
many	15	TRBD1	TRBV28	TRBJ2-1	CASSFSGQGVTKQFF	TGTGCCAGCAGTTTCTCTGGACAGGGGGTAACTAAGCAGTTCTTC
many	13	TRBD1	TRBV20-1	TRBJ2-1	CSARRGRYNEQFF	TGCAGTGCTAGGAGGGGGCGGTACAATGAGCAGTTCTTC
many	17	TRBD2	TRBV5-4	TRBJ2-6	CASSWREGISGANVLTF	TGTGCCAGCAGCTGGAGGGAGGGGATCTCTGGGGCCAACGTCCTGACTTTC
many	15	TRBD1	TRBV2	TRBJ2-3	CASSVDRGSADTQYF	TGTGCCAGCAGTGTCGACAGGGGCTCGGCAGATACGCAGTATTTT
many	14	TRBD2	TRBV20-1	TRBJ2-7	CSARARGGSYEQYF	TGCAGTGCTAGAGCGCGGGGGGGGTCCTACGAGCAGTACTTC
many	14	NA	TRBV25-1	TRBJ1-1	CASRKGRVATEAFF	TGTGCCAGCAGGAAGGGGCGGGTCGCCACTGAAGCTTTCTTT
many	14	TRBD2	TRBV20-1	TRBJ2-3	CSATSGGSTDTQYF	TGCAGTGCCACGTCGGGGGGAAGCACAGATACGCAGTATTTT
few	15	TRBD2	TRBV2	TRBJ2-1	CASSTGTSRYNEQFF	TGTGCCAGCAGTACCGGGACTAGCAGATACAATGAGCAGTTCTTC
many	14	NA	TRBV5-8	TRBJ2-3	CASSWGGATDTQYF	TGTGCCAGCAGCTGGGGGGGCGCGACAGATACGCAGTATTTT
many	15	NA	TRBV5-1	TRBJ1-1	CASSGKAGVNTEAFF	TGCGCCAGCAGCGGTAAGGCAGGGGTGAACACTGAAGCTTTCTTT
many	14	NA	TRBV25-1	TRBJ1-6	CASRQGIHNSPLHF	TGTGCCAGCAGACAGGGTATTCATAATTCACCCCTCCACTTT
many	16	TRBD1	TRBV28	TRBJ1-5	CASRPPDRGGNQPQHF	TGTGCCAGCAGACCTCCGGACAGGGGAGGCAATCAGCCCCAGCATTTT
NA	13	TRBD2	TRBV28	TRBJ2-7	CATIAGGHGEQYF	TGTGCCACCATAGCGGGGGGGCACGGCGAGCAGTACTTC
many	16	TRBD2	TRBV9	TRBJ2-7	CASSVGTGLGAYEQYF	TGTGCCAGCAGCGTAGGTACTGGACTAGGGGCCTACGAGCAGTACTTC
many	16	TRBD1	TRBV3-1	TRBJ2-5	CASSQDPTGWGETQYF	TGTGCCAGCAGCCAAGATCCGACAGGGTGGGGGGAGACCCAGTACTTC
NA	14	NA	TRBV20-1	TRBJ1-3	CSAPGPGSGNTIYF	TGCAGTGCTCCGGGACCTGGCTCTGGAAACACCATATATTTT